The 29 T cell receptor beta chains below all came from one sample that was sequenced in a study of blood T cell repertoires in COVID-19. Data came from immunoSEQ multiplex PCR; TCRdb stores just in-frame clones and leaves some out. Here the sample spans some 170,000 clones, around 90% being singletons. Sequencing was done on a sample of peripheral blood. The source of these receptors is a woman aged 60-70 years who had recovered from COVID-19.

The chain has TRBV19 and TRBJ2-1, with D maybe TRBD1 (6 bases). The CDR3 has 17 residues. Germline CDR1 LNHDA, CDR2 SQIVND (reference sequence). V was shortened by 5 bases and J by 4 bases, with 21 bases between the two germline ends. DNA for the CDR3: TGTGCCAGTAGTCGGTCCTCGGGACAAAGCAGTTACAATGAGCAGTTCTTC. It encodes CASSRSSGQSSYNEQFF.

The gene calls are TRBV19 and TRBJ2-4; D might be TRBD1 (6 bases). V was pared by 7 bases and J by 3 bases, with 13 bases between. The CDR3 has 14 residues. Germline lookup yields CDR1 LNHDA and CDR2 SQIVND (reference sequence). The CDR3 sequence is CASNQPGDKNIQYF. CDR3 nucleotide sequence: TGTGCCAGTAACCAACCAGGGGACAAAAACATTCAGTACTTC.

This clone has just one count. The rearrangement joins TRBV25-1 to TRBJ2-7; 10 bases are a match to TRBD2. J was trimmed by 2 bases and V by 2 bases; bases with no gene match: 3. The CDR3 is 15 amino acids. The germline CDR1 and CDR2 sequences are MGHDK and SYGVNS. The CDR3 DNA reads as TGTGCCAGCAGTGAACTTAGCGGGGGGACCTACGAGCAGTACTTC. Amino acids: CASSELSGGTYEQYF.

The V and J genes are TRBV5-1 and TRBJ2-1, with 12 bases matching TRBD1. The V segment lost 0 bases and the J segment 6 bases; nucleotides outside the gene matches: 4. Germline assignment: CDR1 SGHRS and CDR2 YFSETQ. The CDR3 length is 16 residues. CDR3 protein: CASSLEGQGAGNEQFF. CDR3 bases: TGCGCCAGCAGCTTGGAGGGACAGGGGGCGGGCAATGAGCAGTTCTTC.

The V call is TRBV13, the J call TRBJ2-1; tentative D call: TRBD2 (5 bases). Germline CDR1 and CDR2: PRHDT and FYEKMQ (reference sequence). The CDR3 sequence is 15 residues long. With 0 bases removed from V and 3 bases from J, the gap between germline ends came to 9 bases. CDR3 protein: CASSLGTDYYNEQFF. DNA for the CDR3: TGTGCCAGCAGCTTAGGCACTGACTACTACAATGAGCAGTTCTTC.

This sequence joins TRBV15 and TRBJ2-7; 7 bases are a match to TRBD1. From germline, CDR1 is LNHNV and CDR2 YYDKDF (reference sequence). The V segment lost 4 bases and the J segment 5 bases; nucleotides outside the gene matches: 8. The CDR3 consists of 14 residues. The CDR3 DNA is TGTGCCACCAGCAAGAGACAGGGAAGCCACGAGCAGTACTTC. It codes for CATSKRQGSHEQYF.

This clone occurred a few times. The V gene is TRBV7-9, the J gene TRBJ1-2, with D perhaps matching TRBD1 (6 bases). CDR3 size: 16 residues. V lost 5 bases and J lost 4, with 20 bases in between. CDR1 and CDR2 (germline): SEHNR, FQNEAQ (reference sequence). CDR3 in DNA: TGTGCCAGCAGCCCCGAGGGGGTTACATCGGTCTATGGCTACACCTTC. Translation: CASSPEGVTSVYGYTF.

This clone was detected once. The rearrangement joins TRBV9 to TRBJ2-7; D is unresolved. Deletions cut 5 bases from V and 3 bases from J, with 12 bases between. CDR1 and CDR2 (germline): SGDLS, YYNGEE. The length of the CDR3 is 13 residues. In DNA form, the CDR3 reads TGTGCCAGCAGTACAAACAGTTACTACGAGCAGTACTTC. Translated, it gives CASSTNSYYEQYF.

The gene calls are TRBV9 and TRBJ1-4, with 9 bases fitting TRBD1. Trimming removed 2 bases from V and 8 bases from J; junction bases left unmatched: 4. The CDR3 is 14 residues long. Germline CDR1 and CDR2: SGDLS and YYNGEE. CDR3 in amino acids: CASSVDRGGEKLFF. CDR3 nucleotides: TGTGCCAGCAGCGTTGACAGGGGGGGCGAAAAACTGTTTTTT.

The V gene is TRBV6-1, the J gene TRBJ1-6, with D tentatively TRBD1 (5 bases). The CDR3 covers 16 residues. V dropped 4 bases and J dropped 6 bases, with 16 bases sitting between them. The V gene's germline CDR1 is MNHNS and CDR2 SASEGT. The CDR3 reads CASSVVSQGINSPLHF. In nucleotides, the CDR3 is TGTGCCAGCAGTGTGGTTAGCCAGGGCATTAATTCACCCCTCCACTTT.

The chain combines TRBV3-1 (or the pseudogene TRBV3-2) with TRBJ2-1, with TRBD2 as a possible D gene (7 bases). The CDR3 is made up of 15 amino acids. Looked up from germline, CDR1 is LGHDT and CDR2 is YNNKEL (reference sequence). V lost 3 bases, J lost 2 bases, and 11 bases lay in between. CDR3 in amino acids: CASSQGGGPYNEQFF. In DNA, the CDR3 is TGTGCCAGCAGCCAGGGCGGGGGCCCCTACAATGAGCAGTTCTTC.

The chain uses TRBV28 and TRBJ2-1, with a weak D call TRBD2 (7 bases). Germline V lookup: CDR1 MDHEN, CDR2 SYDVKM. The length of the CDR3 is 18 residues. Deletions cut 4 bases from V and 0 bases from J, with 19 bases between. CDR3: CASSSRGGGGSSYNEQFF. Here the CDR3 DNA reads TGTGCCAGCAGTTCCCGTGGAGGGGGGGGGAGCTCCTACAATGAGCAGTTCTTC. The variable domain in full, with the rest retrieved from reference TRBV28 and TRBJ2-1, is DVKVTQSSRYLVKRTGEKVFLECVQDMDHENMFWYRQDPGLGLRLIYFSYDVKMKEKGDIPEGYSVSREKKERFSLILESASTNQTSMYLCASSSRGGGGSSYNEQFFGPGTRLTVL.

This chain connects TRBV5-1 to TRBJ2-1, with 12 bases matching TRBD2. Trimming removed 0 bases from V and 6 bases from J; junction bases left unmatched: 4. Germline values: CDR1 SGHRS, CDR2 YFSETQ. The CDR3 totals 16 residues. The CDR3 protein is CASSLETSGGLNEQFF. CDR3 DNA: TGCGCCAGCAGCTTGGAGACTAGCGGGGGCCTCAATGAGCAGTTCTTC. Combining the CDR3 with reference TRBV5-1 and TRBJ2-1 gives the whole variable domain KAGVTQTPRYLIKTRGQQVTLSCSPISGHRSVSWYQQTPGQGLQFLFEYFSETQRNKGNFPGRFSGRQFSNSRSEMNVSTLELGDSALYLCASSLETSGGLNEQFFGPGTRLTVL.

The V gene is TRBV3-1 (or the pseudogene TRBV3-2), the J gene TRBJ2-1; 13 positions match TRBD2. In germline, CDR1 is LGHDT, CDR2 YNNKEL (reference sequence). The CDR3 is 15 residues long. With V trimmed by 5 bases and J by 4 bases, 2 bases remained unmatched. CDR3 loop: CASSGTSGEYNEQFF. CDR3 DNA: TGTGCCAGCAGCGGGACTAGCGGGGAATACAATGAGCAGTTCTTC.

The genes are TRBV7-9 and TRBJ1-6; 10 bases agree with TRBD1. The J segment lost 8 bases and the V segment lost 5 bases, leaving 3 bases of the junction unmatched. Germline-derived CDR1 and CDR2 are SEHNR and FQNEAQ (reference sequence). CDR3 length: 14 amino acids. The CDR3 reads CASSPGTGDSPLHF. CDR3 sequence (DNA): TGTGCCAGCAGCCCCGGGACAGGGGATTCACCCCTCCACTTT. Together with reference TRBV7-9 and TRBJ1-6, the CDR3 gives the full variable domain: DTGVSQNPRHKITKRGQNVTFRCDPISEHNRLYWYRQTLGQGPEFLTYFQNEAQLEKSRLLSDRFSAERPKGSFSTLEIQRTEQGDSAMYLCASSPGTGDSPLHFGNGTRLTVT.

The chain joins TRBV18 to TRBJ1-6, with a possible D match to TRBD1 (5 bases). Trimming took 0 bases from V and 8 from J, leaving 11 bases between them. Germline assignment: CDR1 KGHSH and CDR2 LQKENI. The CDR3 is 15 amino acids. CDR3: CASSPPLTEDSPLHF. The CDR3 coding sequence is TGTGCCAGCTCACCACCCTTGACAGAAGATTCACCCCTCCACTTT.

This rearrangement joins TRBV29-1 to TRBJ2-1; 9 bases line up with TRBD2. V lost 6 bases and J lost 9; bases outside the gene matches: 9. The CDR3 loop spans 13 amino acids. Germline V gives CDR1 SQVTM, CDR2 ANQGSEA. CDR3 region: CSVGSGGSGEQFF. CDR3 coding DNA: TGCAGCGTGGGAAGCGGGGGGAGTGGTGAGCAGTTCTTC.

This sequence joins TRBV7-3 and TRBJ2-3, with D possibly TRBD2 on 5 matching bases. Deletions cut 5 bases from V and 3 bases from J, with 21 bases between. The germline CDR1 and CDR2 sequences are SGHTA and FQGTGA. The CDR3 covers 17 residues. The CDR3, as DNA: TGTGCCAGCAGCCCCCGGAGCTCACGGGGTTGGACAGATACGCAGTATTTT. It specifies CASSPRSSRGWTDTQYF.

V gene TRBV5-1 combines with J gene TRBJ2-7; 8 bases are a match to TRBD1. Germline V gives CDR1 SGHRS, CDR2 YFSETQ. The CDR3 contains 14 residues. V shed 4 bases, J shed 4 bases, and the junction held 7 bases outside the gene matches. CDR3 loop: CASSGPGQAYEQYF. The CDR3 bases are TGCGCCAGCAGCGGACCGGGACAGGCTTACGAGCAGTACTTC. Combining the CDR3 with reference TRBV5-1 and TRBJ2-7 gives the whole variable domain KAGVTQTPRYLIKTRGQQVTLSCSPISGHRSVSWYQQTPGQGLQFLFEYFSETQRNKGNFPGRFSGRQFSNSRSEMNVSTLELGDSALYLCASSGPGQAYEQYFGPGTRLTVT.

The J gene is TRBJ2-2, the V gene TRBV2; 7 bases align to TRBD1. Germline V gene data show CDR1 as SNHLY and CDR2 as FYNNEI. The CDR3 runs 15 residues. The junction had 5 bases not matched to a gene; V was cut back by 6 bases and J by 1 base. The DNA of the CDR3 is TGTGCCAGCAGCTGGGGACAGCGGAACACCGGGGAGCTGTTTTTT. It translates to CASSWGQRNTGELFF.

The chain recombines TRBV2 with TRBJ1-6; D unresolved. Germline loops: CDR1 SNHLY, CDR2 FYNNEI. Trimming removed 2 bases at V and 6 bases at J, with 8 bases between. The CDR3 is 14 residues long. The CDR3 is CASSESMSNSPLHF. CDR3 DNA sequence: TGTGCCAGCAGTGAATCAATGAGTAATTCACCCCTCCACTTT.

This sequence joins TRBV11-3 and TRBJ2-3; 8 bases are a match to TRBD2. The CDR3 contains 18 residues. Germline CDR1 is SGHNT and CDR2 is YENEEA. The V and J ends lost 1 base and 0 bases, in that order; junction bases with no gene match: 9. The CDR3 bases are TGTGCCAGCAGCTTAGGGGCCTTAAGCGGGGGCAGCACAGATACGCAGTATTTT. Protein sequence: CASSLGALSGGSTDTQYF.

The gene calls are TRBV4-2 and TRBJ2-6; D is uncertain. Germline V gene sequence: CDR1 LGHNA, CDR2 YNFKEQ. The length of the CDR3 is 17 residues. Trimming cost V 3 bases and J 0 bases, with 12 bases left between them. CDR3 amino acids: CASSHSTAVSGANVLTF. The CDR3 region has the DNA TGTGCCAGCAGCCACAGCACAGCCGTCTCTGGGGCCAACGTCCTGACTTTC.

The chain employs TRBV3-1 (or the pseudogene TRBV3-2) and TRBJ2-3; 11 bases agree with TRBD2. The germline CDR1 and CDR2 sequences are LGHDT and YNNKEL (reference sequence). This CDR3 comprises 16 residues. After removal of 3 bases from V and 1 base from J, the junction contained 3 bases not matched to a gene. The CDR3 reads CASSQMTSGGTDTQYF. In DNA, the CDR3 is TGTGCCAGCAGCCAGATGACTAGCGGGGGCACAGATACGCAGTATTTT.

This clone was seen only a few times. The CDR3 coding sequence is TGTGCCAGCAGTTTATCAGGGGGAGAGACCCAGTACTTC. Amino acid sequence: CASSLSGGETQYF. V usage is TRBV12-3 or TRBV12-4 and J usage is TRBJ2-5, with TRBD1 matching over 7 bases. The CDR3 is 13 residues long. Unmatched junction bases numbered 1, after V lost 2 bases and J lost 4 bases.

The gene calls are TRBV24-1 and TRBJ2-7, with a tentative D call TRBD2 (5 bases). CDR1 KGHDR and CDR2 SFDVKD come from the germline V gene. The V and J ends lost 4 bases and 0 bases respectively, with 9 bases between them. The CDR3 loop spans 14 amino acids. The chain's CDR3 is CATSDSRDSYEQYF. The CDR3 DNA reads TGTGCCACCAGTGACTCGAGGGACTCCTACGAGCAGTACTTC.

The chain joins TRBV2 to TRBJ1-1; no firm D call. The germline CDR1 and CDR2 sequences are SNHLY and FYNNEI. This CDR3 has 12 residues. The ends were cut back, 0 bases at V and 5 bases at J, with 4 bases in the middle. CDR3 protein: CASSEARTEAFF. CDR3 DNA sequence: TGTGCCAGCAGTGAAGCGCGGACTGAAGCTTTCTTT.

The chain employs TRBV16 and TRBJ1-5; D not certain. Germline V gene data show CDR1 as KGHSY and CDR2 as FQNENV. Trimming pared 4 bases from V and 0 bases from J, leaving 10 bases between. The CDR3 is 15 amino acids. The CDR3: CASSPDINSNQPQHF. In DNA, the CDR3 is TGTGCCAGCAGCCCCGACATCAATAGCAATCAGCCCCAGCATTTT.

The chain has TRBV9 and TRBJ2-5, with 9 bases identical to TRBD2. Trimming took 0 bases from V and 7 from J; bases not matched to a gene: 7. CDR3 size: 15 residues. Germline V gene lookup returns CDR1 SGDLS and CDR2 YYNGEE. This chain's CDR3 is CASSVDGAGGRTQYF. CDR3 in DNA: TGTGCCAGCAGCGTAGACGGCGCGGGGGGGCGGACCCAGTACTTC.